This T cell receptor beta chain was captured in a study of beta chain features in type 1 diabetes. Across the whole study: Patients did not differ from healthy donors in age, gender or cell yield. Sorted cells numbering 107,917,701 were examined across all samples.

CDR1 is MDHEN and CDR2 is SYDVKM in the germline V gene. The CDR3 loop spans 13 amino acids. V lost 8 bases and J 4 bases, leaving 15 bases between the germline ends. Notes on the study in general: In every one of the four CD4+ subsets, TCRB CDR3s were moderately but significantly shorter in Type 1 diabetes patients. TCRB rearrangement may or may not be influenced by HLA type; here this remained unresolved. Compared with healthy donors, patients appeared to share more similar naive, central memory and regulatory TCRB repertoires.

Every bit of the isolated RNA underwent reverse transcription, so sequencing read expressed TCRB transcripts. Using immunoSEQ multiplex PCR, the repertoire was profiled, and TCRdb retains in-frame clones only, with some absent. This repertoire shows 150,000 to 190,000 clones, 10% found once; its top ten account for 0.5%. Details on this clone: Its specificity is unknown.

The genes are TRBV28 and TRBJ2-7; maybe TRBD2 (6 bases). The source is a man aged 30 to 39 with type 1 diabetes. Sequencing was carried out using central memory CD4+ T cells from blood. CDR3 coding DNA: TGTGCCAGCGGAAAGGGACTTCATTACGAGCAGTACTTC. It yields the protein CASGKGLHYEQYF.